This T cell receptor beta chain was captured by sequencing in a study of blood T cell repertoires in COVID-19. The repertoire was sequenced with immunoSEQ multiplex PCR; TCRdb's copy has only in-frame clones and lacks some. This table holds about 330,000 clones, around 90% found once. This CDR3 is 15 amino acids long. Germline V gene sequence: CDR1 SQVTM, CDR2 ANQGSEA. The V and J ends lost 6 bases and 2 bases, in that order; junction bases with no gene match: 8. This TCR was sampled from a woman younger than 45 who had recovered from COVID-19. The sample comprised PBMCs or T cells enriched from blood (not recorded which). This chain uses TRBV29-1 with TRBJ1-2, with TRBD1 identical over 11 bases. The CDR3 spells CSVYAGQGANYGYTF. Written as DNA, the CDR3 is TGCAGCGTCTACGCTGGACAGGGGGCAAACTATGGCTACACCTTC.